These 22 T cell receptor beta chains were all obtained from the same sample, sequenced in a study of blood T cell repertoires in COVID-19. TCRdb keeps only in-frame clones here, not all; method: immunoSEQ multiplex PCR. The sample has approximately 140,000 clones, roughly 87% seen once. The sample taken for sequencing was peripheral blood. These receptors were obtained from a woman between 55 and 75 years old with active or convalescent COVID-19.

The V call is TRBV7-6, the J call TRBJ2-7, with TRBD1 matching 9 bases. Unmatched junction bases numbered 10, after V lost 4 bases and J lost 3 bases. This CDR3 contains 16 residues. The germline CDR1 and CDR2 sequences are SGHVS and FNYEAQ. For the CDR3, the DNA is TGTGCCAGCAGCTCAATTTGGGGGACAGGGATCTACGAGCAGTACTTC. Translated, it gives CASSSIWGTGIYEQYF.

The chain combines TRBV5-1 with TRBJ1-1; no clear D. This CDR3 spans 14 amino acids. Per the germline V gene, CDR1 is SGHRS and CDR2 is YFSETQ. V gave up 4 bases and J gave up 7 bases, with 17 bases separating them. The CDR3 nucleotides read TGCGCCAGCAGCCAGAGCCTACGAACTATTGAAGCTTTCTTT. This encodes CASSQSLRTIEAFF.

The chain carries TRBV19 and TRBJ2-2, with D perhaps TRBD2 (6 bases). V gave up 7 bases and J gave up 6 bases, with 15 bases separating them. The CDR3 has 14 amino acids. The germline gives CDR1 LNHDA, CDR2 SQIVND (reference sequence). In nucleotides, the CDR3 is TGTGCCAGTATCCGCCAGGGAGGAGCCGGGGAGCTGTTTTTT. This translates into CASIRQGGAGELFF.

CDR3 sequence: CASSLSGETQYF. Here the CDR3 DNA reads TGTGCCAGCAGCCTGAGCGGGGAGACCCAGTACTTC. The chain joins TRBV5-8 to TRBJ2-5; possibly TRBD2 for D (6 bases). The V gene's germline CDR1 is SGHTS and CDR2 YDEGEE. The CDR3 consists of 12 residues. V lost 4 bases and J 5 bases, leaving 9 bases between the germline ends.

J is TRBJ1-2 and V is TRBV4-3, with a tentative D call TRBD1 (6 bases). The CDR3 is 14 amino acids. V gave up 1 base and J gave up 3 bases, with 9 bases separating them. CDR1 LGHNA and CDR2 YSLEER come from the germline V gene. In nucleotides, the CDR3 is TGCGCCAGCAGCCAAGGCGACAGGCACTATGGCTACACCTTC. This codes for CASSQGDRHYGYTF.

For the CDR3, the DNA is TGTGCCAGCAGCCAACAGGGTCGAGGAAACACCATATATTTT. Amino acids: CASSQQGRGNTIYF. The chain employs TRBV14 and TRBJ1-3; a possible D gene is TRBD1 (5 bases). Per the germline V gene, CDR1 is SGHDN and CDR2 is FVKESK. V lost 2 bases and J lost 4, with 9 bases in between. The CDR3 is 14 residues long. The whole variable domain, remainder taken from reference TRBV14 and TRBJ1-3, is EAGVTQFPSHSVIEKGQTVTLRCDPISGHDNLYWYRRVMGKEIKFLLHFVKESKQDESGMPNNRFLAERTGGTYSTLKVQPAELEDSGVYFCASSQQGRGNTIYFGEGSWLTVV.

This clone was detected only a few times. The CDR3 bases are TGTGCCAGCTGGGGGGGGCGTTCCTACAATGAGCAGTTCTTC. The encoded protein is CASWGGRSYNEQFF. The chain links TRBV6-5 to TRBJ2-1, with D possibly matching TRBD2 (7 bases). The CDR3 runs 14 residues. Trimming left V 8 bases short and J 1 base short, with 12 bases between. Germline V gene data show CDR1 as MNHEY and CDR2 as SVGAGI.

The chain couples TRBV7-8 to TRBJ1-2; the match to TRBD1 covers 7 bases. The V and J ends lost 0 bases and 7 bases, in that order; junction bases with no gene match: 11. Germline V gene lookup returns CDR1 SGHVS and CDR2 FQNEAQ. CDR3 length: 16 residues. The CDR3 coding sequence is TGTGCCAGCAGCTTAGCGCCCTGGGACAGCGGTGCTGGCTACACCTTC. This translates into CASSLAPWDSGAGYTF.

The chain recombines TRBV5-1 with TRBJ1-6; 7 positions match TRBD1. Trimming at V came to 2 bases and at J to 6 bases, leaving 8 bases not matched to a gene. Germline V gene data show CDR1 as SGHRS and CDR2 as YFSETQ. The CDR3 extends over 16 amino acids. In nucleotides, the CDR3 is TGCGCCAGCAGCTTCACGCCCCGGGACAGTAATTCACCCCTCCACTTT. It translates to CASSFTPRDSNSPLHF.

The rearrangement links TRBV2 to TRBJ2-2, with 7 bases that match TRBD1. The CDR3 is 15 residues long. Germline V gives CDR1 SNHLY, CDR2 FYNNEI. V trimming: 8 bases; J trimming: 2 bases; junction bases outside the gene matches: 8. CDR3 sequence reads: CASGEQGQNTGELFF. The CDR3, as DNA: TGTGCCAGCGGGGAACAGGGGCAAAACACCGGGGAGCTGTTTTTT.

The chain is built from TRBV13 and TRBJ1-2; 9 positions match TRBD1. This CDR3 is 16 amino acids long. CDR1 is PRHDT and CDR2 is FYEKMQ in the germline V gene (reference sequence). The ends lost 3 bases at V and 1 base at J; junction bases unmatched: 6. The CDR3 bases are TGTGCCAGCAGCTTGGGAGGGGACAGGGATAACTATGGCTACACCTTC. It specifies CASSLGGDRDNYGYTF.

This chain's CDR3 is CASSLGTGANSPLHF. The CDR3 DNA reads TGTGCCAGCAGCTTGGGGACAGGGGCTAATTCACCCCTCCACTTT. V gene TRBV5-8 combines with J gene TRBJ1-6; 9 bases agree with TRBD1. Germline CDR1 reads SGHTS; CDR2 reads YDEGEE. The CDR3 is made up of 15 amino acids. With V trimmed by 0 bases and J by 6 bases, 1 base remained unmatched.

This clone was seen once. This chain links TRBV11-3 with TRBJ2-1, with unresolved D. The CDR3 runs 15 residues. Germline loops: CDR1 SGHNT, CDR2 YENEEA. Trimming removed 1 base from V and 4 bases from J, with 11 bases in between. The CDR3 nucleotides read TGTGCCAGCAGCTTAGCTGGCCCGGAGTACAATGAGCAGTTCTTC. Protein: CASSLAGPEYNEQFF.

V is TRBV18 and J is TRBJ1-1; 10 bases fit TRBD1. From germline, CDR1 is KGHSH and CDR2 LQKENI. Trimming at V came to 4 bases and at J to 0 bases, leaving 2 bases not matched to a gene. CDR3 length equals 15 residues. CDR3: CASSLGTGVNTEAFF. CDR3 coding DNA: TGTGCCAGCTCACTGGGGACAGGGGTGAACACTGAAGCTTTCTTT. The variable domain in full, with the rest retrieved from reference TRBV18 and TRBJ1-1, is NAGVMQNPRHLVRRRGQEARLRCSPMKGHSHVYWYRQLPEEGLKFMVYLQKENIIDESGMPKERFSAEFPKEGPSILRIQQVVRGDSAAYFCASSLGTGVNTEAFFGQGTRLTVV.

The chain has TRBV5-1 and TRBJ2-4; 7 bases match TRBD1. CDR1 SGHRS and CDR2 YFSETQ come from the germline V gene. The CDR3 covers 14 residues. V lost 1 base, J lost 5 bases, and 3 bases stayed unmatched. CDR3 sequence reads: CASSLTGQQNIQYF. The CDR3 DNA reads TGCGCCAGCAGCTTGACGGGACAGCAAAACATTCAGTACTTC.

The V and J genes are TRBV6-5 and TRBJ1-4; TRBD1 aligns across 7 bases. There are 15 residues in the CDR3. V lost 2 bases, J lost 8 bases, and 8 bases stayed unmatched. Germline CDR1 MNHEY, CDR2 SVGAGI. CDR3 DNA sequence: TGTGCCAGCAGTTACCTACGACAGGGTGGCGAAAAACTGTTTTTT. Its translation: CASSYLRQGGEKLFF.

This clone was found a few times. This sequence joins TRBV10-3 and TRBJ2-5; the match to TRBD2 covers 7 bases. The CDR3 totals 13 residues. The germline V gene has CDR1 ENHRY and CDR2 SYGVKD. The trim removed 5 bases at V and 4 bases at J, leaving 4 bases unmatched. This CDR3 is CAISRGRGETQYF. CDR3 bases: TGTGCCATCAGTCGTGGGAGGGGAGAGACCCAGTACTTC.

The V call is TRBV6-5, the J call TRBJ1-2; D not resolved. From germline, CDR1 is MNHEY and CDR2 SVGAGI. The CDR3 has 14 amino acids. The V and J ends lost 7 bases and 5 bases respectively, with 17 bases between them. Here the CDR3 DNA reads TGTGCCAGCACCCCGACACCTCTCCCTTATGGCTACACCTTC. Translation gives CASTPTPLPYGYTF.

J is TRBJ1-4 and V is TRBV7-2; D is perhaps TRBD1 (5 bases). Germline CDR1 reads SGHTA; CDR2 reads FQGNSA. V lost 2 bases and J lost 3, with 10 bases in between. This CDR3 contains 15 residues. DNA for the CDR3: TGTGCCAGCAGCTTATCAGGGTTATCTAATGAAAAACTGTTTTTT. Its protein is CASSLSGLSNEKLFF.

The rearrangement links TRBV18 to TRBJ1-1, with D perhaps TRBD1 (6 bases). Germline V gives CDR1 KGHSH, CDR2 LQKENI. Deletions cut 2 bases from V and 5 bases from J, with 21 bases between. This CDR3 region has 17 residues. This CDR3 is CASSPIGYGQRGTEAFF. The CDR3 DNA reads TGTGCCAGCTCACCAATAGGATATGGACAGCGTGGGACTGAAGCTTTCTTT.

J is TRBJ1-4 and V is TRBV5-4, with TRBD1 identical over 7 bases. The CDR3 contains 15 residues. Per germline, CDR1 SGHNT and CDR2 YYREEE (reference sequence). V lost 0 bases to trimming and J lost 3 bases; unmatched junction nucleotides: 2. The CDR3 loop is CASSLGRGANEKLFF. The CDR3 DNA follows: TGTGCCAGCAGCTTGGGCAGGGGGGCTAATGAAAAACTGTTTTTT.

The sample holds one count of this clone. The chain uses TRBV7-2 and TRBJ2-3; D gene uncertain. The germline V and J ends were trimmed by 2 bases and 5 bases, with 8 bases remaining between them. The V gene's germline CDR1 is SGHTA and CDR2 FQGNSA. CDR3 length: 13 residues. This chain's CDR3 is CASSLKRRDTQYF. CDR3 in DNA: TGTGCCAGCAGCTTAAAACGCAGAGATACGCAGTATTTT.